This T cell receptor beta chain was identified in a study of blood T cell repertoires in COVID-19. About the study: Specimens from acute and convalescent COVID-19 originated in the United States, Italy and Spain. Sample material is recorded as cDNA or gDNA derived from T cells, B-cell-depleted T cells, or PBMCs.

This CDR3 spans 13 amino acids. Germline V gives CDR1 WNHNN, CDR2 SYGVQD (reference sequence). Trimming stripped 6 bases from V and 5 bases from J, with 12 bases between. Authors' processing steps: Amplification with reference gene primers provided the estimates of nucleated cell counts. The data were produced by immunoSEQ multiplex PCR, yet TCRdb's version contains in-frame clones alone and is incomplete. V and J calls and clone size are those listed in that table; D and trimming were worked out from the DNA. The repertoire has a few hundred thousand clones, around 84% of them found once; the top ten carry roughly 3.6%.

This clonotype was obtained from a woman aged 18-35 years with acute or convalescent COVID-19. Sequencing was performed on peripheral blood. The chain couples TRBV10-1 to TRBJ2-3; weak D call: TRBD2 (6 bases). CDR3 nucleotides: TGCGCCAGCAGCGTCGGGAGAGGAGATACGCAGTATTTT. Its protein is CASSVGRGDTQYF.